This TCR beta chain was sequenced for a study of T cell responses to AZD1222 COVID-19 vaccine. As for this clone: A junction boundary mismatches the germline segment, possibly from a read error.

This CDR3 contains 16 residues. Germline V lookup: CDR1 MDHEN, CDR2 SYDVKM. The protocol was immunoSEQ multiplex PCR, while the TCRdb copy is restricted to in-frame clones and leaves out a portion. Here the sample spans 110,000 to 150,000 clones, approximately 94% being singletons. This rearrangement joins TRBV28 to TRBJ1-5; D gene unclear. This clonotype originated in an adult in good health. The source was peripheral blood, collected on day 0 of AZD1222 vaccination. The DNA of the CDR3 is TGTGCCAGCAACCGACGAACGCGGGTGATCAATCGGCCCCAGCATTTT. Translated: CASNRRTRVINRPQHF.